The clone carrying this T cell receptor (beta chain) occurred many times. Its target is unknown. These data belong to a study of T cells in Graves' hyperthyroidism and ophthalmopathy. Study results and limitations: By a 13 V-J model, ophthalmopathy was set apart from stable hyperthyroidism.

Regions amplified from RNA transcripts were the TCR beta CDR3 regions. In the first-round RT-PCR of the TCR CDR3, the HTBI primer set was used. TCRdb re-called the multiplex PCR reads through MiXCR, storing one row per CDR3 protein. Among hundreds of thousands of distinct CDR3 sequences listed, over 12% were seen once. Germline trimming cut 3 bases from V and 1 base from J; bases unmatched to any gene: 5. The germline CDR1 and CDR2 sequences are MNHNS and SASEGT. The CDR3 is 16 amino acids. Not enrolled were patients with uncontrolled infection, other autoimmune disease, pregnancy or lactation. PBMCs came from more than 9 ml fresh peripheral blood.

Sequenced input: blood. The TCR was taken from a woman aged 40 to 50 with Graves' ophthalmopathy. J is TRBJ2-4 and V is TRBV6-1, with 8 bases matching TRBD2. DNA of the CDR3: TGTGCCAGCAGTGACAAGCGGGAGTGGGCCAAAAACATTCAGTACTTC. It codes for CASSDKREWAKNIQYF.